This is a list of T cell receptor beta chains from one sample in a study of tumor-infiltrating lymphocytes in primary liver carcinoma. MiXCR, run by TCRdb on the multiplex PCR reads, gives a single entry per CDR3 protein. Of roughly 80,000 distinct CDR3 sequences listed, 70% to 75% are singletons. The sample taken for sequencing was liver tumor tissue from sampling region 4. These receptors all stem from a woman aged 60-75 years with primary liver carcinoma and hepatitis B virus infection. Both conserved end residues are part of each CDR3. The order of the fields is clone size, V gene, J gene, D gene, CDR3 protein, CDR3 DNA. The D gene is left open where the match is weak. Size is stated for part of the rows, as once, few or many counts, or as a class when the clone is expanded.

abundance: .
v_gene: TRBV9
j_gene: TRBJ2-4
d_gene: .
CDR3aa: CASSPEAKNIQYF
CDR3nt: TGTGCCAGCAGCCCGGAGGCCAAAAACATTCAGTACTTC

abundance: .
v_gene: TRBV6-1
j_gene: TRBJ2-1
d_gene: .
CDR3aa: CASRGRERDSYNEKFF
CDR3nt: TGTGCCAGCAGGGGACGGGAGAGGGACTCCTACAATGAGAAGTTCTTC

abundance: many
v_gene: TRBV28
j_gene: TRBJ2-1
d_gene: TRBD1
CDR3aa: CASSHPDRGRSEQFF
CDR3nt: TGTGCCAGCAGCCACCCGGACAGGGGGCGAAGTGAGCAGTTCTTC

abundance: once
v_gene: TRBV4-2
j_gene: TRBJ1-2
d_gene: .
CDR3aa: CASNQENEWDGYTF
CDR3nt: TGTGCCAGCAACCAAGAAAACGAGTGGGATGGCTACACCTTC

abundance: .
v_gene: TRBV10-1
j_gene: TRBJ1-1
d_gene: .
CDR3aa: CATSENRVTEAFF
CDR3nt: TGCGCCACCAGTGAGAACAGGGTCACTGAAGCCTTCTTT

abundance: .
v_gene: TRBV11-2
j_gene: TRBJ2-7
d_gene: TRBD2
CDR3aa: CASSSDFPREGSYEQYF
CDR3nt: TGTGCCAGCAGCTCTGACTTCCCTCGGGAGGGCTCCTACGAGCAGTACTTC

abundance: .
v_gene: TRBV5-6
j_gene: TRBJ2-1
d_gene: .
CDR3aa: CASSFFSGYSEQFF
CDR3nt: TGTGCCAGTAGCTTTTTTAGCGGCTACAGTGAGCAGTTCTTC

abundance: .
v_gene: TRBV29-1
j_gene: TRBJ2-3
d_gene: .
CDR3aa: CSSEGGLTDTQYF
CDR3nt: TGCAGCTCCGAAGGGGGTCTCACAGATACGCAGTATTTT

abundance: once
v_gene: TRBV5-4
j_gene: TRBJ1-6
d_gene: .
CDR3aa: CASSAAQGNNSSLHF
CDR3nt: TGTGCCAGCAGCGCAGCCCAGGGGAACAATTCATCCCTCCACTTT

abundance: .
v_gene: TRBV12-3/TRBV12-4
j_gene: TRBJ2-1
d_gene: TRBD1
CDR3aa: CASSSNRGHDEQFF
CDR3nt: TGTGCCAGCAGTTCCAACAGGGGGCACGACGAACAGTTCTTC

abundance: .
v_gene: TRBV12-3/TRBV12-4
j_gene: TRBJ2-1
d_gene: TRBD1
CDR3aa: CASSPRDRSYNDQFF
CDR3nt: TGTGCCAGCAGCCCCCGGGACAGATCCTACAATGATCAGTTCTTC

abundance: .
v_gene: TRBV11-2
j_gene: TRBJ2-1
d_gene: .
CDR3aa: CVSSLLGLWDNEQLF
CDR3nt: TGTGTCAGCAGCTTGCTGGGATTATGGGACAATGAGCAGTTATTC

abundance: .
v_gene: TRBV9
j_gene: TRBJ2-1
d_gene: TRBD2
CDR3aa: CASSAQRELLSYNEQFF
CDR3nt: TGTGCCAGCAGCGCCCAGCGGGAGCTTCTCTCCTACAATGAGCAGTTCTTC

abundance: .
v_gene: TRBV6-6
j_gene: TRBJ2-4
d_gene: .
CDR3aa: CASSRSGIRYF
CDR3nt: TGTGCCAGCAGTCGCAGCGGCATTCGGTACTTC

abundance: .
v_gene: TRBV2
j_gene: TRBJ2-7
d_gene: .
CDR3aa: CASILVQDNYEQYF
CDR3nt: TGTGCCAGCATTCTGGTACAGGATAACTACGAGCAGTACTTC

abundance: .
v_gene: TRBV12-3/TRBV12-4
j_gene: TRBJ1-6
d_gene: TRBD1
CDR3aa: CASSRGTGTSPPHF
CDR3nt: TGTGCCAGCAGTAGGGGGACAGGGACTTCGCCCCCCCACTTT

abundance: .
v_gene: TRBV15
j_gene: TRBJ2-6
d_gene: .
CDR3aa: CATSRDLRSGANVMTF
CDR3nt: TGTGCCACCAGCAGAGATCTGCGCTCCGGGGCCAACGTCATGACTTTC

abundance: .
v_gene: TRBV11-2
j_gene: TRBJ2-1
d_gene: TRBD2
CDR3aa: CASSRRLAGGPVDELFF
CDR3nt: TGTGCTAGCAGCAGGAGACTAGCGGGAGGGCCGGTGGATGAGCTGTTCTTC

abundance: .
v_gene: TRBV11-2
j_gene: TRBJ2-1
d_gene: .
CDR3aa: CTNSRLNPEVAHEQFF
CDR3nt: TGTACCAACAGCCGACTAAACCCCGAGGTTGCCCATGAGCAGTTCTTC

abundance: once
v_gene: TRBV24-1
j_gene: TRBJ2-1
d_gene: .
CDR3aa: CGTSDLFGKNEQFF
CDR3nt: TGTGGCACCAGTGATTTGTTTGGCAAGAATGAGCAGTTCTTC

abundance: .
v_gene: TRBV6-5
j_gene: TRBJ2-4
d_gene: TRBD2
CDR3aa: CARSYSSTSGPKNIQYF
CDR3nt: TGTGCTAGAAGTTATTCCTCCACTAGCGGCCCCAAAAACATTCAGTACTTC

abundance: many
v_gene: TRBV7-8
j_gene: TRBJ1-1
d_gene: .
CDR3aa: CASSLATGTSDTEAFF
CDR3nt: TGTGCCAGCAGCTTAGCCACCGGGACATCTGACACTGAAGCTTTCTTT

abundance: once
v_gene: TRBV11-3
j_gene: TRBJ2-2
d_gene: .
CDR3aa: CASSPHIGLSGELFF
CDR3nt: TGTGCCAGCAGCCCCCACATAGGCCTATCCGGGGAGCTGTTTTTT

abundance: .
v_gene: TRBV4-2
j_gene: TRBJ2-3
d_gene: .
CDR3aa: CISSQVSGTDTQYF
CDR3nt: TGTATCAGCAGCCAAGTTAGCGGCACAGATACGCAGTATTTT

abundance: .
v_gene: TRBV7-9
j_gene: TRBJ2-3
d_gene: .
CDR3aa: CASTQYGRESTDTQYF
CDR3nt: TGTGCCAGCACCCAATACGGAAGGGAAAGCACAGATACGCAGTATTTT

abundance: .
v_gene: TRBV6-1
j_gene: TRBJ2-1
d_gene: TRBD2
CDR3aa: CASSLRTSVSKLASYKEQFF
CDR3nt: TGTGCCAGCAGCCTCCGGACTAGCGTGTCGAAACTCGCCTCCTACAAGGAGCAGTTCTTC

abundance: .
v_gene: TRBV6-1
j_gene: TRBJ1-6
d_gene: .
CDR3aa: CAISTYRQHSPLHF
CDR3nt: TGTGCCATCAGTACCTACAGACAGCATTCACCCCTCCACTTT

abundance: .
v_gene: TRBV12-3/TRBV12-4
j_gene: TRBJ1-5
d_gene: .
CDR3aa: CARSPGAECNQPQHF
CDR3nt: TGTGCCAGGAGCCCCGGGGCGGAGTGCAATCAGCCCCAGCATTTT

abundance: once
v_gene: TRBV12-3/TRBV12-4
j_gene: TRBJ2-5
d_gene: .
CDR3aa: CAGSLKTQYF
CDR3nt: TGTGCCGGCAGCCTAAAGACCCAGTACTTC

abundance: .
v_gene: TRBV29-1
j_gene: TRBJ2-2
d_gene: TRBD1
CDR3aa: CNVIQTGTENTGELFF
CDR3nt: TGCAACGTGATCCAAACCGGGACAGAGAACACAGGGGAGCTGTTTTTT

abundance: .
v_gene: TRBV2
j_gene: TRBJ2-7
d_gene: .
CDR3aa: CASSEGGEQYF
CDR3nt: TGTGCCAGCAGTGAAGGGGGCGAGCAGTACTTC

abundance: many
v_gene: TRBV6-5
j_gene: TRBJ1-1
d_gene: TRBD1
CDR3aa: CASVAVTHRTGGAWVTEAFF
CDR3nt: TGTGCCAGCGTAGCAGTTACTCACCGGACAGGGGGCGCTTGGGTCACTGAAGCTTTCTTT

abundance: many
v_gene: TRBV6-5
j_gene: TRBJ2-7
d_gene: .
CDR3aa: CASSYSWDGAYEQYF
CDR3nt: TGTGCCAGCAGTTACTCGTGGGACGGGGCCTACGAGCAGTACTTC

abundance: medium-sized
v_gene: TRBV5-6
j_gene: TRBJ1-2
d_gene: .
CDR3aa: CASSLFGQNYGYTF
CDR3nt: TGTGCCAGCAGCTTGTTCGGACAGAACTATGGCTACACCTTC

abundance: .
v_gene: TRBV6-5
j_gene: TRBJ1-4
d_gene: .
CDR3aa: CASRVGSVPFEKLFF
CDR3nt: TGTGCCAGCAGGGTAGGGTCCGTGCCGTTTGAAAAACTGTTTTTT

abundance: many
v_gene: TRBV5-6
j_gene: TRBJ2-1
d_gene: .
CDR3aa: CASSLVVSTPSNEQFF
CDR3nt: TGTGCCAGCAGCTTGGTGGTTTCTACCCCCTCCAATGAGCAGTTCTTC

abundance: .
v_gene: TRBV11-2
j_gene: TRBJ2-3
d_gene: TRBD2
CDR3aa: CASSLGGLIYTPDTQYF
CDR3nt: TGTGCCAGCAGCTTAGGGGGACTAATCTACACGCCAGATACGCAGTATTTT

abundance: .
v_gene: TRBV12-3/TRBV12-4
j_gene: TRBJ1-1
d_gene: .
CDR3aa: CASSLTADTEVFF
CDR3nt: TGTGCCAGCAGTCTTACAGCGGACACTGAAGTTTTCTTT

abundance: .
v_gene: TRBV6-6
j_gene: TRBJ2-3
d_gene: .
CDR3aa: CASTPAGVMDTHYF
CDR3nt: TGTGCCAGCACCCCAGCTGGGGTGATGGATACGCACTATTTT

abundance: many
v_gene: TRBV6-1
j_gene: TRBJ2-3
d_gene: TRBD2
CDR3aa: CASSGLAGATDTQYF
CDR3nt: TGTGCCAGCAGTGGATTAGCGGGAGCCACAGATACGCAGTATTTT

abundance: .
v_gene: TRBV11-2
j_gene: TRBJ2-1
d_gene: TRBD2
CDR3aa: CARSSRSGTYNEQFF
CDR3nt: TGTGCTCGCAGCTCCCGTAGCGGGACTTACAATGAGCAGTTCTTC

abundance: .
v_gene: TRBV4-2
j_gene: TRBJ2-4
d_gene: .
CDR3aa: CASSQEAGLPGKNIRYF
CDR3nt: TGTGCCAGTAGCCAAGAGGCCGGTCTCCCCGGTAAAAACATTCGGTACTTC

abundance: .
v_gene: TRBV6-2/TRBV6-3
j_gene: TRBJ2-7
d_gene: TRBD2
CDR3aa: CANTRESIPYEQYF
CDR3nt: TGTGCCAACACGCGGGAGAGTATCCCGTATGAGCAGTACTTC

abundance: once
v_gene: TRBV20-1
j_gene: TRBJ1-6
d_gene: TRBD1
CDR3aa: CSARGTGARNSPLHF
CDR3nt: TGCAGTGCTAGAGGGACAGGGGCCCGTAATTCACCCCTCCACTTT

abundance: few
v_gene: TRBV6-4
j_gene: TRBJ2-1
d_gene: TRBD2
CDR3aa: CTSSAGTSGDNEQFF
CDR3nt: TGTACCAGCAGCGCCGGGACTAGCGGCGACAACGAGCAGTTCTTC

abundance: .
v_gene: TRBV7-9
j_gene: TRBJ2-2
d_gene: .
CDR3aa: CASSLPGGIVTGELFF
CDR3nt: TGTGCCAGCAGCTTGCCGGGCGGGATCGTGACCGGGGAGCTGTTTTTT

abundance: .
v_gene: TRBV11-3
j_gene: TRBJ2-2
d_gene: TRBD2
CDR3aa: CASTSGLAGGPCGEQFF
CDR3nt: TGTGCCAGCACCTCGGGACTGGCGGGAGGGCCCTGCGGGGAGCAGTTTTTT

abundance: .
v_gene: TRBV20-1
j_gene: TRBJ2-1
d_gene: TRBD2
CDR3aa: CSARGFSGSFDEQFF
CDR3nt: TGCAGTGCTAGAGGGTTTAGCGGGAGTTTTGATGAGCAGTTCTTC

abundance: .
v_gene: TRBV9
j_gene: TRBJ2-7
d_gene: .
CDR3aa: CASSVGGGGAYEQYF
CDR3nt: TGTGCCAGCAGCGTAGGAGGAGGGGGGGCCTACGAGCAGTACTTC

abundance: .
v_gene: TRBV11-2
j_gene: TRBJ2-6
d_gene: .
CDR3aa: CASSFWGGANVLTF
CDR3nt: TGTGCCAGCAGCTTCTGGGGTGGGGCCAACGTCCTGACTTTC

abundance: .
v_gene: TRBV19
j_gene: TRBJ2-3
d_gene: .
CDR3aa: CTSTETAGRPTDTQYF
CDR3nt: TGTACCAGTACCGAAACCGCGGGGCGGCCCACAGATACGCAGTATTTT

abundance: .
v_gene: TRBV11-3
j_gene: TRBJ1-1
d_gene: .
CDR3aa: CACSQYGLNTEAFF
CDR3nt: TGTGCCTGCAGCCAGTACGGCTTAAACACTGAAGCTTTCTTT

abundance: .
v_gene: TRBV6-5
j_gene: TRBJ2-3
d_gene: TRBD2
CDR3aa: CTSMASGRTDTQYF
CDR3nt: TGTACCAGCATGGCTAGCGGGAGGACAGATACGCAGTATTTT

abundance: .
v_gene: TRBV12-3/TRBV12-4
j_gene: TRBJ2-1
d_gene: TRBD2
CDR3aa: CASSLGTSGGPSYNEQLF
CDR3nt: TGTGCCAGCAGTTTAGGGACTAGCGGGGGGCCGTCCTACAATGAGCAGCTCTTC